Sequencing of this T cell receptor beta chain was carried out in a study of T cells in Graves' hyperthyroidism and ophthalmopathy. Points from the study as a whole: Separating ophthalmopathy from stable hyperthyroidism was achieved by a 13 V-J model.

There were TCR beta CDR3 regions amplified from RNA transcripts. An initial round of RT-PCR targeting the TCR CDR3 relied on the HTBI primer set. TCRdb re-called the multiplex PCR reads with MiXCR, one entry per CDR3 protein. This sample has 450,000 to 700,000 distinct CDR3 sequences; around 46% occur once, and the top ten carry 19%. This clonotype was detected many times. Its cognate antigen is unknown. Germline values: CDR1 MDHEN, CDR2 SYDVKM. The CDR3 has 15 residues. Trimming removed 5 bases at V and 6 bases at J, with 17 bases between. This receptor was taken from an adult woman with Graves' disease, either hyperthyroidism or ophthalmopathy (not recorded which). The sequenced sample was peripheral blood or thyroid tissue (not recorded which). The J gene is TRBJ1-5, the V gene TRBV28, with D perhaps TRBD1 (5 bases). CDR3 nucleotides: TGTGCCAGCAGTCCCCTTCGGCAGGGTCGTCAGCCCCAGCATTTT. This codes for CASSPLRQGRQPQHF.